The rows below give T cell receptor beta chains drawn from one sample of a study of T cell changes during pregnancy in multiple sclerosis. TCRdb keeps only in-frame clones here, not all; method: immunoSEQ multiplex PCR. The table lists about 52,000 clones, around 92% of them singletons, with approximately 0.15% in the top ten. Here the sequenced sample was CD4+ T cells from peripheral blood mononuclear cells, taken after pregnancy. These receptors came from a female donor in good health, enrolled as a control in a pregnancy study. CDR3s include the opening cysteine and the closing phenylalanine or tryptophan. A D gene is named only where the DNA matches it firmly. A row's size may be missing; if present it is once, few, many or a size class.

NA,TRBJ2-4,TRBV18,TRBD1,TGTGCCAGCTCACCAGGGACAGCTATCTTAAACATTCAGTACTTC,CASSPGTAILNIQYF
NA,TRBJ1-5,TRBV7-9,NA,TGTGCCAGCACGAGCGGCAATCAGCCCCAGCATTTT,CASTSGNQPQHF
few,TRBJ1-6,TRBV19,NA,TGTGCCAGTAGTCGATTGAGGGTAGGGATTTCACCCCTCCACTTT,CASSRLRVGISPLHF
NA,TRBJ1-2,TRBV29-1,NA,TGCAGCGTTGATACAGATAGAGATGGCTACACCTTC,CSVDTDRDGYTF
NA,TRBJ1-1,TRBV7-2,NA,TGTGCCAGCAGCTTAGGGGGGGGGACGCTCCTAATGAACACTGAAGCTTTCTTT,CASSLGGGTLLMNTEAFF
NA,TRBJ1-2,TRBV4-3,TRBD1,TGCGCCAGCAGCCCGATCCTATTGACAGGGTCCTATGGCTACACCTTC,CASSPILLTGSYGYTF
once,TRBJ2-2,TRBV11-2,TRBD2,TGTGCCAGCAGTTTCAGGACTAGCGGATACACGAACACCGGGGAGCTGTTTTTT,CASSFRTSGYTNTGELFF
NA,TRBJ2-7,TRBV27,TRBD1,TGTGCCAGCAGGAGAGGGAGGACAGGGGGTAACTACGAGCAGTACTTC,CASRRGRTGGNYEQYF
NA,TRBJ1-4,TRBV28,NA,TGTGCCAGCAGTTTCCGGGGGGGATTGGAGAAAAAACTGTTTTTT,CASSFRGGLEKKLFF
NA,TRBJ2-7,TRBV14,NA,TGTGCCAGCAGCCAAGATCGGAGGGGGCCTCGCTCCTACGAGCAGTACTTC,CASSQDRRGPRSYEQYF
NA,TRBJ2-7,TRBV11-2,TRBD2,TGTGCCAGCAGCTTAGAGCGCGGGGCGGGGGGCTCTTCCTACGAGCAGTACTTC,CASSLERGAGGSSYEQYF
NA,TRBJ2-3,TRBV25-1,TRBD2,TGTGCCAGCAGTGGAGGGCTCGGCGCGGGGGGCACAGATACGCAGTATTTT,CASSGGLGAGGTDTQYF
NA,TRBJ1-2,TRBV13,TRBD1,TGTGCCAGCAGCTCGACAGGGACCCGACCTAACTATGGCTACACCTTC,CASSSTGTRPNYGYTF
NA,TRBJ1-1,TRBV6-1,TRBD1,TGTGCCAGCAGGGGGACAGTTATGAACACTGAAGCTTTCTTT,CASRGTVMNTEAFF
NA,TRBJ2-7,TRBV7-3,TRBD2,TGTGCCAGCAGCTTTGGCGCGGGGGGGACCTACGAGCAGTACTTC,CASSFGAGGTYEQYF
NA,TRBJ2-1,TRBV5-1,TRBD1,TGCGCCAGCAGCAACACAGGGGCGGTTGAGCAGTTCTTC,CASSNTGAVEQFF
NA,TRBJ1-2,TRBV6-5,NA,TGTGCCAGCAGCCGTGGGAGGTCCGTTAACTATGGCTACACCTTC,CASSRGRSVNYGYTF
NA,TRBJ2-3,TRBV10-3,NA,TGTGCCATCAGTGACTTCACAGATACGCAGTATTTT,CAISDFTDTQYF
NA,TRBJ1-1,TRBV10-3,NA,TGTGCCATCAGTGAGTTGGACAGAATGAACACTGAAGCTTTCTTT,CAISELDRMNTEAFF
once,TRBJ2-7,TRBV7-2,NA,TGTGCCAGCAGCTTATTTGGACAGAAGTATACCTACGAGCAGTACTTC,CASSLFGQKYTYEQYF
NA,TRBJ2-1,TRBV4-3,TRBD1,TGCGCCAGCAGCCCCCTCGCTAGGGGGCACAATGAGCAGTTCTTC,CASSPLARGHNEQFF
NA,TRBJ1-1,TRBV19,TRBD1,TGTGCCAGTAGGGGACAGGGAAACACTGAAGCTTTCTTT,CASRGQGNTEAFF
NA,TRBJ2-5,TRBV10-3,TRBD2,TGTGCCATCAGTGCTCCTAGCGGAGTGTACCAAGAGACCCAGTACTTC,CAISAPSGVYQETQYF
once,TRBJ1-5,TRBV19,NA,TGTGCCAGTAGGAGGGATGCTCAGCCCCAGCATTTT,CASRRDAQPQHF
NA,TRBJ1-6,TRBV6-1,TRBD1,TGTGCCAGCAAACTAAACCGGGACAGGGACGGTCCCCTCCACTTT,CASKLNRDRDGPLHF
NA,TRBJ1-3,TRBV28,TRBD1,TGTGCCAGCAGCCCTCTAGGACAGGGTCTTTTAGGTGGAAACACCATATATTTT,CASSPLGQGLLGGNTIYF
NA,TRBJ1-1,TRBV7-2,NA,TGTGCCATCTATAGGACATCTGGTGGCACTGAAGCTTTCTTT,CAIYRTSGGTEAFF
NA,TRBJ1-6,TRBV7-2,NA,TGTGCCAGCAGCTCCCGGGTGAATTCACCCCTCCACTTT,CASSSRVNSPLHF
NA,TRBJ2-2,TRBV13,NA,TGTGCCAGCAGCTTAGTCCTAGACAGCGCGAACACCGGGGAGCTGTTTTTT,CASSLVLDSANTGELFF
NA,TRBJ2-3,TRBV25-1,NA,TGTGCCAGCAGTGAATATAGGGCAGGGGGCACAGATACGCAGTATTTT,CASSEYRAGGTDTQYF
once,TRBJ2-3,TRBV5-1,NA,TGCGCCAGCAGCTTTTCATCGGGCACAGATACGCAGTATTTT,CASSFSSGTDTQYF
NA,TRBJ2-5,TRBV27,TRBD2,TGTGCCAGCAGTTTGAGGCCTAGCGGGGGCCTGGAGACCCAGTACTTC,CASSLRPSGGLETQYF
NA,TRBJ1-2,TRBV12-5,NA,TGTGCTAGAGGGAGGGGGAAGGGCTACACCTTC,CARGRGKGYTF
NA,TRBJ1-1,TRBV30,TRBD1,TGTGCCTGGGGACAGGGGGCCACGAGCACTGAAGCTTTCTTT,CAWGQGATSTEAFF
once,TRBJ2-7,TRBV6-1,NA,TGTGCCAGCGGTCCTAGCCCCGTCCACGAGCAGTACTTC,CASGPSPVHEQYF
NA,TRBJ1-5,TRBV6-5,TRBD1,TGTGCCAGCAGTTACAGACAGGGAAGTCAGCCCCAGCATTTT,CASSYRQGSQPQHF
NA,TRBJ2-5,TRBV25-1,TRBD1,TGTGCCAGCAGTGCCCCGGGACAGGGTACTGAGACCCAGTACTTC,CASSAPGQGTETQYF
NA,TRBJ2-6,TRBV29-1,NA,TGCAGCGTTGTCTCGTTCGCCAACGTCCTGACTTTC,CSVVSFANVLTF
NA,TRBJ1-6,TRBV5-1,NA,TGCGCCAGCAGCTTGGTAGGACTGATAAATTCACCCCTCCACTTT,CASSLVGLINSPLHF
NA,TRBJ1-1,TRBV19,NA,TGTGCCAGTAGTAGTGGCCTCAGGGGCAGGAACACTGAAGCTTTCTTT,CASSSGLRGRNTEAFF
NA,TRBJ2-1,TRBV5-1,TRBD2,TGCGCCAGCAGCTTGGCCGGGGGACTAGCCTACAATGAGCAGTTCTTC,CASSLAGGLAYNEQFF
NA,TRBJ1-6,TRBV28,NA,TGTGCCAGCACCATAGAATTTCCCCGGGCCCTCCACTTT,CASTIEFPRALHF
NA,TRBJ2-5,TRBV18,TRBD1,TGTGCCAGCTCACAATCTCGGACAGGGGCCAAAGAGACCCAGTACTTC,CASSQSRTGAKETQYF
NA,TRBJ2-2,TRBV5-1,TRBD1,TGCGCCAGCAGCCGCGACAGGGTGAACACCGGGGAGCTGTTTTTT,CASSRDRVNTGELFF
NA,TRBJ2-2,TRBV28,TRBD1,TGTGCCAGCAGTACAGGGGCCGGGGAGCTGTTTTTT,CASSTGAGELFF
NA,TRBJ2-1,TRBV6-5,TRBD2,TGTGCCAGCACCCGTAGCGGGCCTAACAATGAGCAGTTCTTC,CASTRSGPNNEQFF
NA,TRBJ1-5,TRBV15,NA,TGTGCCACCAAGGGGTGTTGGAAAGGGCAGCCCCAGCATTTT,CATKGCWKGQPQHF
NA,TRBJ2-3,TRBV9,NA,TGTGCCAGCAGCCCCAGGGGCGGGTCAAGAGATACGCAGTATTTT,CASSPRGGSRDTQYF
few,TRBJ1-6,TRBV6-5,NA,TGTGCCAGCAGTTACGGGCAGGGTAATTCACCCCTCCACTTT,CASSYGQGNSPLHF
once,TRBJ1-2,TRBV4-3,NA,TGCGCCAGCAGCCAAGACAGATTTAACTATGGCTACACCTTC,CASSQDRFNYGYTF
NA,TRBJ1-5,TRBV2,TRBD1,TGTGCCAGCAGGCCCCGGGACAGGGGGAATCAGCCCCAGCATTTT,CASRPRDRGNQPQHF
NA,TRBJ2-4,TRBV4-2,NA,TGTGCCAGCAGCCAAGTGTCTAGCGTCGTAGCCAAAAACATTCAGTACTTC,CASSQVSSVVAKNIQYF
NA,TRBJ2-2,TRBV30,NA,TGTGCCTGGGCCCGGAGGTTAGGGGAGCTGTTTTTT,CAWARRLGELFF
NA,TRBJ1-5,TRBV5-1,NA,TGCGCCAGCAGCTTGTTAGGGAGTAGCAATCAGCCCCAGCATTTT,CASSLLGSSNQPQHF